The 14 T cell receptor beta chains below all came from one sample that was sequenced in a study of beta chain features in type 1 diabetes. Findings and caveats of the study: The study found moderately but significantly shorter TCRB CDR3s in all four CD4+ subsets of Type 1 diabetes patients.

For these receptors, no antigen is known. cDNA synthesis used the whole RNA isolate, giving expressed TCRB sequences. Here immunoSEQ multiplex PCR was the method, and the copy in TCRdb shows in-frame clones only, minus some. Found here are approximately 15,000 clones, roughly three quarters of them singletons; the top ten hold more than 0.25%. The sequenced sample was stem cell memory CD4+ T cells from blood. All receptors come from a woman aged 18-35 years with type 1 diabetes.

In DNA, the CDR3 is TGTGCCAGCAGTGGACTTAATGAGCAGTTCTTC. This translates into CASSGLNEQFF. The chain couples TRBV6-1 to TRBJ2-1, with D unclear. Germline V gives CDR1 MNHNS, CDR2 SASEGT. V lost 4 bases and J lost 7, with 5 bases in between. This CDR3 contains 11 residues.

The gene calls are TRBV11-3 and TRBJ2-1, with D perhaps matching TRBD2 (6 bases). Per germline, CDR1 SGHNT and CDR2 YENEEA. The CDR3 spans 16 residues. Trimming cost V 6 bases and J 4 bases, with 19 bases left between them. This chain's CDR3 is CASSGWRREAYNEQFF. The CDR3, as DNA: TGTGCCAGCAGTGGCTGGCGGCGGGAAGCTTACAATGAGCAGTTCTTC.

The V call is TRBV10-3, the J call TRBJ2-5; the match to TRBD2 covers 7 bases. Per germline, CDR1 ENHRY and CDR2 SYGVKD. This CDR3 comprises 12 residues. Trimming at V came to 10 bases and at J to 8 bases, leaving 10 bases not matched to a gene. CDR3 DNA: TGTGCCAGTGGGGACTATAAGAGCACCCAGTACTTC. Protein product: CASGDYKSTQYF.

The chain links TRBV11-2 to TRBJ2-7, with 10 bases identical to TRBD2. Germline assignment: CDR1 SGHAT and CDR2 FQNNGV. The CDR3 loop spans 17 amino acids. The junction had 10 bases not matched to a gene; V was cut back by 2 bases and J by 3 bases. CDR3 sequence: CASSLRASGSFGYEQYV. The CDR3 DNA sequence: TGTGCCAGCAGCTTAAGGGCTAGCGGGAGCTTCGGCTACGAGCAGTACGTC.

DNA of the CDR3: TGTGCCAGCAGCTCGAAAGCGGTGATACGTGCGGGTACTGGAAACACCATATATTTT. It codes for CASSSKAVIRAGTGNTIYF. This rearrangement joins TRBV7-2 to TRBJ1-3; D not resolved. The germline V gene encodes CDR1 SGHTA and CDR2 FQGNSA. The CDR3 has 19 amino acids. Deletions cut 4 bases from V and 2 bases from J, with 24 bases between.

V gene TRBV25-1 combines with J gene TRBJ1-2, with a tentative D call TRBD1 (6 bases). Germline CDR1 is MGHDK and CDR2 is SYGVNS. V dropped 1 base and J dropped 6 bases, with 15 bases sitting between them. The CDR3 sequence is 15 residues long. CDR3 nucleotides: TGTGCCAGCAGTGAATCCCGGGCAGGGGACAATGGCTACACCTTC. Its protein product is CASSESRAGDNGYTF.

The chain combines TRBV2 with TRBJ2-6; TRBD2 might be the D (5 bases). The CDR3 has 17 amino acids. Germline V CDR1 and CDR2: SNHLY, FYNNEI. With 0 bases removed from V and 6 bases from J, the gap between germline ends came to 15 bases. The CDR3 region has the DNA TGTGCCAGCAGTGAAGCGAGGGCTTCGTGGGTGGCCAACGTCCTGACTTTC. Protein sequence: CASSEARASWVANVLTF.

The chain combines TRBV18 with TRBJ2-7, with TRBD1 identical over 9 bases. Germline V gene sequence: CDR1 KGHSH, CDR2 LQKENI. V dropped 8 bases and J dropped 6; count of bases not matched to a gene: 8. CDR3 length: 13 residues. The CDR3: CASLGTGIGEQYF. CDR3 sequence (DNA): TGTGCCAGCCTCGGGACAGGGATCGGCGAGCAGTACTTC.

The chain employs TRBV5-8 and TRBJ2-5; 11 bases match TRBD2. V was pared by 3 bases and J by 2 bases, with 9 bases of the junction left unmatched. The CDR3 loop spans 17 amino acids. Germline V gene lookup returns CDR1 SGHTS and CDR2 YDEGEE. The CDR3 DNA reads as TGTGCCAGCAGCTGGGCGTTGACTAGCGGGATTCAAGAGACCCAGTACTTC. Protein sequence: CASSWALTSGIQETQYF.

V gene TRBV18 combines with J gene TRBJ2-7; 8 nucleotides line up with TRBD2. Germline V CDR1 and CDR2: KGHSH, LQKENI. The CDR3 is 14 residues long. V was pared by 3 bases and J by 5 bases, with 6 bases of the junction left unmatched. CDR3 sequence: CASSPRGGINEQYF. The CDR3 DNA reads TGTGCCAGCTCACCCCGCGGGGGGATCAACGAGCAGTACTTC.

This clone was observed a few times. The chain is built from TRBV5-1 and TRBJ2-3; TRBD1 might be the D (6 bases). Trimming removed 4 bases from V and 3 bases from J, with 9 bases in between. The CDR3 length is 13 residues. Germline CDR1 SGHRS, CDR2 YFSETQ. The CDR3 here is CASSPQGTDTQYF. CDR3 bases: TGCGCCAGCAGCCCCCAGGGGACAGATACGCAGTATTTT.

V usage is TRBV30 and J usage is TRBJ2-1; no reliable D call. V gave up 0 bases and J gave up 9 bases, with 12 bases separating them. This CDR3 is 13 amino acids long. Germline values: CDR1 GTSNPN, CDR2 SVGIG (reference sequence). Written as DNA, the CDR3 is TGTGCCTGGAGTGTTAGCCAAATCGGTGAGCAGTTCTTC. This encodes CAWSVSQIGEQFF.

The chain has TRBV9 and TRBJ2-3, with a tentative D call TRBD2 (5 bases). Germline V gene data show CDR1 as SGDLS and CDR2 as YYNGEE. Trimming cost V 0 bases and J 2 bases, with 31 bases left between them. The CDR3 has 22 amino acids. This CDR3 is CASSVGLLTGFGPPLSTDTQYF. The CDR3 nucleotides read TGTGCCAGCAGCGTAGGACTATTAACTGGATTTGGTCCTCCCTTATCCACAGATACGCAGTATTTT.

CDR3 coding DNA: TGCGCCAGCAGTTCGGGACTAGGGCTGTGGAATGAGCAGTTCTTC. Amino acid sequence: CASSSGLGLWNEQFF. The rearrangement links TRBV5-1 to TRBJ2-1; TRBD2 matches 8 bases. Trimming cost V 5 bases and J 7 bases; bases outside gene matches: 11. Germline CDR1 is SGHRS and CDR2 is YFSETQ. This CDR3 region has 15 residues.